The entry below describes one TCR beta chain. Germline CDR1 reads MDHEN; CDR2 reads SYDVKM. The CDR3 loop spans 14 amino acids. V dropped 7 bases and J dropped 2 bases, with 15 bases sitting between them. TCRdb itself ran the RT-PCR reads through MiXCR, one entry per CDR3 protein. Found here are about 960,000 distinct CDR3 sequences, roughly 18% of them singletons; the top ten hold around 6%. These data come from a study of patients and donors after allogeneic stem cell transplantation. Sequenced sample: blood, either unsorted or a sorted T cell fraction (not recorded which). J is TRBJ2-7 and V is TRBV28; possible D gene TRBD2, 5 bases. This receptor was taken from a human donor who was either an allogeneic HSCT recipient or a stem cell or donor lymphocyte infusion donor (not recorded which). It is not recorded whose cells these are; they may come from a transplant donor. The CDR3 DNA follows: TGTGCCAGCACCTCCGGGCCCGGGGCCTACGAGCAGTACTTC. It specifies CASTSGPGAYEQYF.